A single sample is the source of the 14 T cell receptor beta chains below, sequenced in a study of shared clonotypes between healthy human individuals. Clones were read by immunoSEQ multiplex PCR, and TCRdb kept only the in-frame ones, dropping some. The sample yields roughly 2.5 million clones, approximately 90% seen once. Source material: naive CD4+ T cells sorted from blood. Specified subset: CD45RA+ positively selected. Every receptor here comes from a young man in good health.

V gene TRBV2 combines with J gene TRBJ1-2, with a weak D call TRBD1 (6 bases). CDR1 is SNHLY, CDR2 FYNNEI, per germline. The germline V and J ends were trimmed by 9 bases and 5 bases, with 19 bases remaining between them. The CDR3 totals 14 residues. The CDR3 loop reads CARSGWGPAYGYTF. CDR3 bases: TGTGCCAGATCGGGCTGGGGGCCCGCGTATGGCTACACCTTC.

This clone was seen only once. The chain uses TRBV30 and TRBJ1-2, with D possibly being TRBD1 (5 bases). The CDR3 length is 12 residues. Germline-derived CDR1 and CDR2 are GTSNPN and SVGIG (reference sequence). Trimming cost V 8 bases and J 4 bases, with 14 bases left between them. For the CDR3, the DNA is TGTGCCCTCGCGGGGGGGAGCTATGGCTACACCTTC. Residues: CALAGGSYGYTF.

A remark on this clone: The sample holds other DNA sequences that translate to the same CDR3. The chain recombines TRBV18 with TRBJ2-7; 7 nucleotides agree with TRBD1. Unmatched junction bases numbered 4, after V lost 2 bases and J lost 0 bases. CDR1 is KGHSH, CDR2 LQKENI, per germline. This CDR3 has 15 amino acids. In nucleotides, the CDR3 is TGTGCCAGCTCACCAGGCAGGGGGAGCTCCTACGAGCAGTACTTC. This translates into CASSPGRGSSYEQYF.

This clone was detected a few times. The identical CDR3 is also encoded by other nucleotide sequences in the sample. CDR3 region: CASSPGLSNSPLHF. As DNA, the CDR3 is TGCGCCAGCAGCCCGGGGTTGAGTAATTCACCCCTCCACTTT. The chain is built from TRBV5-1 and TRBJ1-6, with no clear D. Germline assignment: CDR1 SGHRS and CDR2 YFSETQ. CDR3 length equals 14 residues. V was pared by 4 bases and J by 6 bases, with 11 bases between.

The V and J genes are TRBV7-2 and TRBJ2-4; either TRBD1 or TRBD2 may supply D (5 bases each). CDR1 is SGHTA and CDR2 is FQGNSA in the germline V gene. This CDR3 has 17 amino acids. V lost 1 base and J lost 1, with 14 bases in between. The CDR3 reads CASSLGGYGLAKNIQYF. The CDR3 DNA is TGTGCCAGCAGCTTAGGGGGGTACGGCTTGGCCAAAAACATTCAGTACTTC.

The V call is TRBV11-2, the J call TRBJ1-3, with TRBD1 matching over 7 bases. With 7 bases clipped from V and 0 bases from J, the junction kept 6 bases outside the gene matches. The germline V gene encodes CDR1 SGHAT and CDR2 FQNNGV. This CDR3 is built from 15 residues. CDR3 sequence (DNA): TGTGCCAGCACCATCGACAGGGTCTCTGGAAACACCATATATTTT. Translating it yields CASTIDRVSGNTIYF. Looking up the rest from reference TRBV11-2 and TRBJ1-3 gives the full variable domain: EAGVAQSPRYKIIEKRQSVAFWCNPISGHATLYWYQQILGQGPKLLIQFQNNGVVDDSQLPKDRFSAERLKGVDSTLKIQPAKLEDSAVYLCASTIDRVSGNTIYFGEGSWLTVV.

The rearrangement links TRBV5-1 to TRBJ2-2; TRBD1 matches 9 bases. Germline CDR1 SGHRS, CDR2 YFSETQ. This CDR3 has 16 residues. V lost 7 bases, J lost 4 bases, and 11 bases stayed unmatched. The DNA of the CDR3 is TGCGCCAGCGGCAATACCGGGACAGGGAGCACCGGGGAGCTGTTTTTT. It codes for CASGNTGTGSTGELFF. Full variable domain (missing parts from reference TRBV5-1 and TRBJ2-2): KAGVTQTPRYLIKTRGQQVTLSCSPISGHRSVSWYQQTPGQGLQFLFEYFSETQRNKGNFPGRFSGRQFSNSRSEMNVSTLELGDSALYLCASGNTGTGSTGELFFGEGSRLTVL.

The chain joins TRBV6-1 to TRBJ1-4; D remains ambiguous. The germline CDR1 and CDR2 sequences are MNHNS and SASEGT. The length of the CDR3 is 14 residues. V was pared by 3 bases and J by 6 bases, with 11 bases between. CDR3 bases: TGTGCCAGCAGTGAGGGCGACGGATATGAAAAACTGTTTTTT. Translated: CASSEGDGYEKLFF.

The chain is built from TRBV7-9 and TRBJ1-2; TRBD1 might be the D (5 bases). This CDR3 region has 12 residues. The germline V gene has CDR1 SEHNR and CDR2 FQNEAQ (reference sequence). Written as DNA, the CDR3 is TGTGCTTACGGGGCCACTAGCTATGGCTACACCTTC. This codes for CAYGATSYGYTF. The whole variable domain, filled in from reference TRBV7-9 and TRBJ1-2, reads DTGVSQNPRHKITKRGQNVTFRCDPISEHNRLYWYRQTLGQGPEFLTYFQNEAQLEKSRLLSDRFSAERPKGSFSTLEIQRTEQGDSAMYLCAYGATSYGYTFGSGTRLTVV.

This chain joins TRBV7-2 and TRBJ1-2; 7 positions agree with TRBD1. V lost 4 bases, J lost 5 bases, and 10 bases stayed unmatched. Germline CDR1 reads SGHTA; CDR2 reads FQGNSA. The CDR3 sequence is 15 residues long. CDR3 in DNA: TGTGCCAGCAGCTCCGACGCGGACAGGTTTTATGGCTACACCTTC. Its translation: CASSSDADRFYGYTF.

The CDR3 reads CASSIRGSNQPQHF. The CDR3 nucleotides are TGTGCCAGCAGTATCAGGGGGTCAAATCAGCCCCAGCATTTT. The chain combines TRBV27 with TRBJ1-5; 7 positions match TRBD1. With V trimmed by 5 bases and J by 4 bases, 5 bases remained unmatched. The CDR3 contains 14 residues. CDR1 is MNHEY, CDR2 SMNVEV, per germline (reference sequence).

CDR3: CASSLSIFLEGAGETQYF. The CDR3 DNA reads TGTGCCAGCAGCTTATCTATCTTCCTGGAGGGGGCGGGAGAGACCCAGTACTTC. V and J are TRBV7-9 and TRBJ2-5; D might be TRBD1 (7 bases). Between the trimmed V and J ends, which lost 2 bases and 4 bases, there was a span of 23 bases. This CDR3 has 18 residues. The germline V gene has CDR1 SEHNR and CDR2 FQNEAQ (reference sequence). Supplemented by reference TRBV7-9 and TRBJ2-5, the full variable domain reads DTGVSQNPRHKITKRGQNVTFRCDPISEHNRLYWYRQTLGQGPEFLTYFQNEAQLEKSRLLSDRFSAERPKGSFSTLEIQRTEQGDSAMYLCASSLSIFLEGAGETQYFGPGTRLLVL.

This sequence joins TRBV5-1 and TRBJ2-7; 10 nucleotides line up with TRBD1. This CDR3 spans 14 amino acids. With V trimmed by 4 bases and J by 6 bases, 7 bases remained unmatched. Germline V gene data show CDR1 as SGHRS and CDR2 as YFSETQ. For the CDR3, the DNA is TGCGCCAGCAGCGGGAGGACAGGGGGGAGCGAGCAGTACTTC. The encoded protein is CASSGRTGGSEQYF.

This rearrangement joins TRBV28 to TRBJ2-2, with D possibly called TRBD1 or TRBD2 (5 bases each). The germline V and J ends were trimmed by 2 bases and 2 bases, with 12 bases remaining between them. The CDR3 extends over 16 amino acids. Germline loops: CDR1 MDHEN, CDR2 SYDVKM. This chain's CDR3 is CASSLKGRINTGELFF. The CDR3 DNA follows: TGTGCCAGCAGTTTAAAGGGACGTATTAACACCGGGGAGCTGTTTTTT.